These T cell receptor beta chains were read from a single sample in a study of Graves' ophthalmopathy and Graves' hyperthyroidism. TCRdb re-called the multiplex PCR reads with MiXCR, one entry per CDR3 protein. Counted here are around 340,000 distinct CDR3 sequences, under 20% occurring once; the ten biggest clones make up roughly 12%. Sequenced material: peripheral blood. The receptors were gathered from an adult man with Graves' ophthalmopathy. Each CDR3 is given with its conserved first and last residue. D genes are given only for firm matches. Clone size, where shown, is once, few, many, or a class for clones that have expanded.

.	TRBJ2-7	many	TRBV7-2	TGTGCCAGCAGATTTACAGGGGAGCAGTACTTC	CASRFTGEQYF
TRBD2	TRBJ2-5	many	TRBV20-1	TGCAGTGCTGAAATTTTAGCGGGAGGAGTAGAGACCCAGTACTTC	CSAEILAGGVETQYF
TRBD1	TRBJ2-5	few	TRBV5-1	TGCGCCAGCAGCGGAAGGACAGGGGCAGGAGAGACCCAGTACTTC	CASSGRTGAGETQYF
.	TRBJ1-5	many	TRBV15	TGTGCCACCAGCAGAGCCGGGGATCAGCCCCAGCATTTT	CATSRAGDQPQHF
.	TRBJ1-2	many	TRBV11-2	TGTGCCAGCAGCCCGACCGCCGCTTACTATGGCTACACCTTC	CASSPTAAYYGYTF
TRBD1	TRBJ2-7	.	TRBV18	TGTGCCAGCTCACACGGGGACAGAATTTACGAGCAGTACTTC	CASSHGDRIYEQYF
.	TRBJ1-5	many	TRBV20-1	TGCAGTGCCCCAGGGGCAAATAGCAATCAGCCCCAGCATTTT	CSAPGANSNQPQHF
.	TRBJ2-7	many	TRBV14	TGTGCCAGCAGCCAGGGGCAGGGTACCTCCTACGAGCAGTACTTC	CASSQGQGTSYEQYF
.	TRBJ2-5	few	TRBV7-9	TGTGCCAGCAGCTCAGGATGGGTTCCGCAAGGGGCCCAGTACTTC	CASSSGWVPQGAQYF
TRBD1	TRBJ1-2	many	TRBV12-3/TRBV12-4	TGTGCCAGCAGTCCAGGGGGACTAAGCTATGGCTACACCTTC	CASSPGGLSYGYTF
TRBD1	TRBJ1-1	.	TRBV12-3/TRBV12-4	TGTGCCAGCAGACCGGGACAGGGGCGGGACACTGAAGCTTTCTTT	CASRPGQGRDTEAFF
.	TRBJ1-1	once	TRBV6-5	TGTGCCAGCAGGTTACAAATGGAAGCTTTCTTT	CASRLQMEAFF
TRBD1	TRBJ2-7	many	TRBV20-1	TGCAGTGCTCCCGCCCCGGGACAGGCTCGGGCCGAGCAGTACTTC	CSAPAPGQARAEQYF
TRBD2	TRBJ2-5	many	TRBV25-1	TGTGCCAGCATTGAGGCTAGCGGGAGGACGGAGACCCAGTACTTC	CASIEASGRTETQYF
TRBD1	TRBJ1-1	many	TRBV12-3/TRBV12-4	TGTGCCAGCAGCGGACAGGGAAGGAAAGCTCTCTTT	CASSGQGRKALF
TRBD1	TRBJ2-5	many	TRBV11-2	TGTGCCAGCAGCCCGAACCTGGGACAGGACCAAGAGACCCAGTACTTC	CASSPNLGQDQETQYF
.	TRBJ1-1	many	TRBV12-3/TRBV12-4	TGTGCCAGCAGTGCTTCTGGAGCCGGCACTGAAGCTTTCTTT	CASSASGAGTEAFF
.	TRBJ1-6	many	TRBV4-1	TGCGCCAGCAGCCAGGCCGGGCAGGGCGATAATTCACCCCTCCACTTT	CASSQAGQGDNSPLHF
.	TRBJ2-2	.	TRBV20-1	TGCAGTGCTAGACAGGGTTCTCACACCGGGGAGCTGTTTTTT	CSARQGSHTGELFF
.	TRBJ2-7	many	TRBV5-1	TGCGCCAGCAGCGGTGGAAAAACGGACGAGCAGTACTTC	CASSGGKTDEQYF
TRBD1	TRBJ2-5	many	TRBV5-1	TGCGCCAGCAGCTTAACGGGACAGAAACAAGAGACCCAGTACTTC	CASSLTGQKQETQYF
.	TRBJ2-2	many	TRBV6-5	TGTGCCAGCAGGAGAGGGGGTGGCGGGGAGCTGTTTTTT	CASRRGGGGELFF
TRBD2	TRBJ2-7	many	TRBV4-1	TGCGCCACCCGCGGGAGCTCCTACGAGCAGTACTTC	CATRGSSYEQYF
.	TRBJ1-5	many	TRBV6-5	TGTGCCAGCAAAGGCAGGGGCAACCAGCCCCAGCATTTT	CASKGRGNQPQHF
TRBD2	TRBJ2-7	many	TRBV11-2	TGTGCCAGCAGCTCGAGCGGGGGAGCCTACGAGCAGTACTTC	CASSSSGGAYEQYF
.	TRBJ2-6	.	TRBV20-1	TGCAGTGCTAGTAGGGATTCTGGGGCCAACGTCCTGACTTTC	CSASRDSGANVLTF
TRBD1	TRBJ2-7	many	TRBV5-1	TGCGCCAGCAGCTTAGGGGGACAGGGGGCGAACTACGAGCAGTACTTC	CASSLGGQGANYEQYF
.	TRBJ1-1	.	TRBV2	TGTGCCAGCATCAAGGAGGGAAGGCAGACTGAAGCTTTCTTT	CASIKEGRQTEAFF
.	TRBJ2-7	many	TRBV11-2	TGTGCCAGCAGCTCCAGATCCGGGGGAGCCTACGAGCAGTACTTC	CASSSRSGGAYEQYF
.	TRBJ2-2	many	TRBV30	TGTGCCTGGAGCGCGCCACGGGGGACCTACACCGGGGAGCTGTTTTTT	CAWSAPRGTYTGELFF
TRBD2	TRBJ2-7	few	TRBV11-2	TGTGCCAGCCGCCGACTAGCGGACCTCTCCTACGAGCAGTACTTC	CASRRLADLSYEQYF
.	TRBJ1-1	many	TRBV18	TGTGCCAGCTCACCACTAATAGGGGTAACTGAAGCTTTCTTT	CASSPLIGVTEAFF
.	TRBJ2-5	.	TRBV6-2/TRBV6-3	TGTGCCAGGAGTTACAATAGGAGAGAGACTCAGTACTTC	CARSYNRRETQYF